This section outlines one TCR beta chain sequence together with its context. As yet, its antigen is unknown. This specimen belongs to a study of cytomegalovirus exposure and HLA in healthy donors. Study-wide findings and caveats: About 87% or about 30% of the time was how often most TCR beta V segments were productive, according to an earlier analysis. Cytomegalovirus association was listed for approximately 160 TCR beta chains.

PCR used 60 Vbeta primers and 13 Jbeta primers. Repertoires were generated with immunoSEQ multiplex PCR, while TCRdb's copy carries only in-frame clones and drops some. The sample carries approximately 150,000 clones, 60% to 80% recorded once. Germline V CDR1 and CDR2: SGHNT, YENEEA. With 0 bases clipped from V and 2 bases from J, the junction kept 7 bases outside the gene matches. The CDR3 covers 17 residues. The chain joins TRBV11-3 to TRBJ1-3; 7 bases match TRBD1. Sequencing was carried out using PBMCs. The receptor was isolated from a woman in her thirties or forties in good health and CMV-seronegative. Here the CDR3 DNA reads TGTGCCAGCAGCTTAGATCGGCACAGGGGAACTGGAAACACCATATATTTT. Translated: CASSLDRHRGTGNTIYF.